The clone carrying this T cell receptor (beta chain) was counted between two and nine times. The antigen is undetermined. The data belong to a study of T-cell memory formation after mild COVID-19. Turning to the study itself: In these data, TCR clusters were largely donor specific. Whole-study findings and limits: Contracting clones, day 15 to 85, had balanced CD4/CD8, and later expanders favored CD4+. Clones which contracted sat mainly in CM and EM if CD4+, and in EMRA if CD8+.

TCRdb analysed the 5' RACE reads with MiXCR anew, one entry per CDR3 protein. The sample lists roughly 380,000 distinct CDR3 sequences; 28% were seen once. Germline V lookup: CDR1 SGHRS, CDR2 YFSETQ. Trimming took 1 base from V and 7 from J, leaving 9 bases between them. This CDR3 region has 13 residues. The sample taken for sequencing was PBMCs or a T cell subset sorted from them (not recorded which). This rearrangement joins TRBV5-1 to TRBJ1-5; D remains unclear. This clonotype originated in an adult woman who had mild COVID-19 (a few samples of this study predate the infection). Cell type and time point are not known. In DNA form, the CDR3 reads TGCGCCAGCAGCTTGAACAGTGACCAGCCCCAGCATTTT. It yields the protein CASSLNSDQPQHF.